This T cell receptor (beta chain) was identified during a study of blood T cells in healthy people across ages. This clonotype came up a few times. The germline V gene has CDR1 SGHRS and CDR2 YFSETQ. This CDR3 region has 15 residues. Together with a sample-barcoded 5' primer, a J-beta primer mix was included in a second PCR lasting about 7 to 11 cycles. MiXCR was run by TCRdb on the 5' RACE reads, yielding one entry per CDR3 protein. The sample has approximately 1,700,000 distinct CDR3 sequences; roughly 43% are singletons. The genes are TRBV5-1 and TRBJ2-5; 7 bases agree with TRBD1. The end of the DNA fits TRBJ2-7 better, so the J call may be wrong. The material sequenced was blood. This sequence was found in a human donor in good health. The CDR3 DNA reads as TGCGCCAGCAGCTCTCTCCGGGACAGCGATTACGAGCAGTACTTC. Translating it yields CASSSLRDSDYEQYF.